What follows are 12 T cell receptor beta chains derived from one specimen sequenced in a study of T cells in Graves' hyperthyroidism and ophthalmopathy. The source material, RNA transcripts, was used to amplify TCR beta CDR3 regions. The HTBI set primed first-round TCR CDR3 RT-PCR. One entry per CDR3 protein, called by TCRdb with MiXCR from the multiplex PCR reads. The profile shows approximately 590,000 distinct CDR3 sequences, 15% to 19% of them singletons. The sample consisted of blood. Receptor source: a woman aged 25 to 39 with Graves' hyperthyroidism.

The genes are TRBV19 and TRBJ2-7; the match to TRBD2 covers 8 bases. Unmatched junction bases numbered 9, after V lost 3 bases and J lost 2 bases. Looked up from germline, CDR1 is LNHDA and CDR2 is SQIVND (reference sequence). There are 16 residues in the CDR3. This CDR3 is CASSIPAERGTYEQYF. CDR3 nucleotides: TGTGCCAGTAGTATCCCCGCGGAGCGGGGGACCTACGAGCAGTACTTC. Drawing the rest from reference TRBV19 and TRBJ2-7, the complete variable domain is DGGITQSPKYLFRKEGQNVTLSCEQNLNHDAMYWYRQDPGQGLRLIYYSQIVNDFQKGDIAEGYSVSREKKESFPLTVTSAQKNPTAFYLCASSIPAERGTYEQYFGPGTRLTVT.

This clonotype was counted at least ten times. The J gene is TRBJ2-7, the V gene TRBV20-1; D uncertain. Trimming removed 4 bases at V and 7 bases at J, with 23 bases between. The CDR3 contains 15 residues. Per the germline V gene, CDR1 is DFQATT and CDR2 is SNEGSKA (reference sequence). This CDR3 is CSANGRPPKIEEQYF. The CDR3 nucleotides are TGCAGTGCTAACGGACGGCCGCCAAAAATAGAAGAGCAGTACTTC.

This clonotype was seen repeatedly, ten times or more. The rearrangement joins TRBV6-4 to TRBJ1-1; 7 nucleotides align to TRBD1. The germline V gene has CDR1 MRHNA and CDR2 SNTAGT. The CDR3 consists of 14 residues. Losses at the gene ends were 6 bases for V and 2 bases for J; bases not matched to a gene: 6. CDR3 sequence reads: CASSRTGGNTEAFF. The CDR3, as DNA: TGTGCCAGCAGCCGGACAGGCGGCAACACTGAAGCTTTCTTT.

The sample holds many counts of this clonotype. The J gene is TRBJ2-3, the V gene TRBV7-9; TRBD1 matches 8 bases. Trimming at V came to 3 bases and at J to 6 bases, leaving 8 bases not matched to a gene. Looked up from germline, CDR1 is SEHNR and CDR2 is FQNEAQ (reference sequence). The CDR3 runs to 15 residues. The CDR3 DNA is TGTGCCAGCAGCTTCTTGACAGGGGTCGGGGATACGCAGTATTTT. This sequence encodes CASSFLTGVGDTQYF.

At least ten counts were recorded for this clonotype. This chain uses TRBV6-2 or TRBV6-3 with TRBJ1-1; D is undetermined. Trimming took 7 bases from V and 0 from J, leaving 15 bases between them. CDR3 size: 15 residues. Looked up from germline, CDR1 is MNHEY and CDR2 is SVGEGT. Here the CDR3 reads CASTTGGIMNTEAFF. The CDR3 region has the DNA TGTGCCAGCACGACTGGCGGAATCATGAACACTGAAGCTTTCTTT.

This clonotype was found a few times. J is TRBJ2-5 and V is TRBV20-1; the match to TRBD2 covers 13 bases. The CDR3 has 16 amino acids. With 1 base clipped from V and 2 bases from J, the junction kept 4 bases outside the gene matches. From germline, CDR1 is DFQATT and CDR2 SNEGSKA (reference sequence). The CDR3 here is CSARGGTSGNQETQYF. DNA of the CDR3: TGCAGTGCTAGAGGGGGGACTAGCGGGAATCAAGAGACCCAGTACTTC.

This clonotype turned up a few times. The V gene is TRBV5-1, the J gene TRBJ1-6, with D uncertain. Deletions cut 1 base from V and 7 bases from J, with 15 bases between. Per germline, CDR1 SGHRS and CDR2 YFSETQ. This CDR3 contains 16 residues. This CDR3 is CASSLNAGVMNSPLHF. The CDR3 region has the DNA TGCGCCAGCAGCTTGAACGCCGGGGTGATGAATTCACCCCTCCACTTT.

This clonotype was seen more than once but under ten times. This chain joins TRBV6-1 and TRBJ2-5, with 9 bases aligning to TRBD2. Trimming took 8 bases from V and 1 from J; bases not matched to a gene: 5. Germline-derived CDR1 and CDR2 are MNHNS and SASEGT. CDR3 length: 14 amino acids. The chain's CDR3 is CASHPAGGQETQYF. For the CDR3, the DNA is TGTGCCAGCCACCCAGCGGGAGGCCAAGAGACCCAGTACTTC.

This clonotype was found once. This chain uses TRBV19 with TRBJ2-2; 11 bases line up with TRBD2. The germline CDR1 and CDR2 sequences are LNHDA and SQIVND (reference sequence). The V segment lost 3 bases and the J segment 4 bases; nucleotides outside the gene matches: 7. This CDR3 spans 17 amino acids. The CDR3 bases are TGTGCCAGTAGTATCTTCCTAGCGGGAGGCTCCACCGGGGAGCTGTTTTTT. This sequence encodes CASSIFLAGGSTGELFF. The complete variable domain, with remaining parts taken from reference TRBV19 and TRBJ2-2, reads DGGITQSPKYLFRKEGQNVTLSCEQNLNHDAMYWYRQDPGQGLRLIYYSQIVNDFQKGDIAEGYSVSREKKESFPLTVTSAQKNPTAFYLCASSIFLAGGSTGELFFGEGSRLTVL.

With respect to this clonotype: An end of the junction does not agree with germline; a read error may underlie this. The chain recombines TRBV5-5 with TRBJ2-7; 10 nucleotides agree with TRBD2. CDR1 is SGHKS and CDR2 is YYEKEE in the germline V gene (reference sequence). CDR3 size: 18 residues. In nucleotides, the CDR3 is TGCGCCAGCAGCCAAGATCCGGGCACTAGCGGGATGAAAAACGAGCAGTACTTC. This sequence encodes CASSQDPGTSGMKNEQYF.

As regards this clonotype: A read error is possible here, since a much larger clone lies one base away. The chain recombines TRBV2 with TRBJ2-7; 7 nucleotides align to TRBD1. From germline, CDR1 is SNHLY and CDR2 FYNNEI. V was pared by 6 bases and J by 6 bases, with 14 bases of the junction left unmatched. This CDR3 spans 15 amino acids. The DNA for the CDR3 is TGTGCCAGCAGAAAACCCACCGGGGCAGGGGGCGAGCAGTACTTC. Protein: CASRKPTGAGGEQYF.

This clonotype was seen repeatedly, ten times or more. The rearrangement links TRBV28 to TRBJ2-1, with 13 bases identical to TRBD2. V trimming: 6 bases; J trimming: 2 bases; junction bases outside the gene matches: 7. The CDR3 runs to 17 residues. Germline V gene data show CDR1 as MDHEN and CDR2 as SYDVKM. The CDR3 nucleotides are TGTGCCAGCAGCCCCGGGACTAGCGGGAATACCTACAATGAGCAGTTCTTC. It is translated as CASSPGTSGNTYNEQFF.